The 3 T cell receptor beta chains given below trace back to one sample, sequenced in a study of human T cells and chemical hapten exposure. Time point here: patch test 1, 2 weeks after DPC sensitization. As to treatment: therapeutic diphenylcyclopropenone sensitization with weekly scalp DPC. TCRdb passed the RACE reads through MiXCR, listing each CDR3 protein once. Of 75,000 to 100,000 distinct CDR3 sequences in the sample, about 11% were seen once. The sequences come from whole blood, collected in connection with sensitization to the hapten diphenylcyclopropenone (DPC). The source of these receptors is a man aged 40-49 years with alopecia areata. Some clones in this sample may be carry-over from other donors' samples.

This clonotype was counted many times. The gene calls are TRBV20-1 and TRBJ2-1, with TRBD2 as a possible D gene (5 bases). This CDR3 comprises 12 residues. V lost 6 bases to trimming and J lost 8 bases, with 14 bases between them. Germline-derived CDR1 and CDR2 are DFQATT and SNEGSKA (reference sequence). The CDR3 loop reads CSAIEGLHEQFF. The CDR3, as DNA: TGCAGTGCAATCGAGGGCCTGCATGAGCAGTTCTTC.

Only a few counts were recorded for this clonotype. The gene calls are TRBV2 and TRBJ2-1; D is tentatively TRBD1 or TRBD2 (6 bases each). V was pared by 7 bases and J by 4 bases, with 14 bases between. Looked up from germline, CDR1 is SNHLY and CDR2 is FYNNEI. The CDR3 is 14 residues long. For the CDR3, the DNA is TGTGCCAGCATCCCGGGGGCGCGTTACAATGAGCAGTTCTTC. This translates into CASIPGARYNEQFF.

The chain uses TRBV18 and TRBJ2-1; 16 bases agree with TRBD2. The V gene end was trimmed by 6 bases and the J gene end by 4 bases; junction bases not matched to a gene: 6. In germline, CDR1 is KGHSH, CDR2 LQKENI. This CDR3 comprises 17 residues. The CDR3 bases are TGTGCCAGCTCCGGGACTAGCGGGAGGGATATATACAATGAGCAGTTCTTC. Translated, it gives CASSGTSGRDIYNEQFF.